The rows below give T cell receptor beta chains drawn from one sample of a study of blood T cells in healthy people across ages. TCRdb passed the 5' RACE reads through MiXCR, listing each CDR3 protein once. This table has about 680,000 distinct CDR3 sequences, around half appearing once. The sequencing input was blood. The receptors come from a woman aged 60 to 75 in good health. Both conserved end residues are part of each CDR3. D genes are given only for firm matches. Size values are once, few and many counts, or a class for expanded clones, and some rows have none.

D gene: .; V gene: TRBV29-1; J gene: TRBJ2-3; CDR3 length: 16; clone size: few; CDR3 protein: CSVGGPRDFSTDTQYF; CDR3 DNA: TGCAGCGTTGGGGGCCCGCGGGACTTCTCCACAGATACGCAGTATTTT
D gene: TRBD1; V gene: TRBV20-1; J gene: TRBJ2-1; CDR3 length: 14; clone size: .; CDR3 protein: CSARYTLDRDEQFF; CDR3 DNA: TGCAGTGCCAGATACACTTTAGACAGGGATGAGCAGTTCTTC
D gene: .; V gene: TRBV10-3; J gene: TRBJ2-3; CDR3 length: 12; clone size: .; CDR3 protein: CAISDREDTRYF; CDR3 DNA: TGTGCCATCAGTGACAGGGAAGATACGCGGTATTTT
D gene: .; V gene: TRBV7-9; J gene: TRBJ2-2; CDR3 length: 14; clone size: once; CDR3 protein: CASIPAGISGELFF; CDR3 DNA: TGTGCCAGCATCCCTGCCGGGATTTCCGGGGAGCTGTTTTTT
D gene: TRBD2; V gene: TRBV29-1; J gene: TRBJ2-1; CDR3 length: 15; clone size: .; CDR3 protein: CSVERREGGYNEQFF; CDR3 DNA: TGCAGCGTTGAAAGGCGGGAGGGGGGGTACAATGAGCAGTTCTTC
D gene: TRBD2; V gene: TRBV9; J gene: TRBJ2-7; CDR3 length: 16; clone size: few; CDR3 protein: CASSVAPGTRTYEQYF; CDR3 DNA: TGTGCCAGCAGCGTAGCCCCCGGGACTAGAACCTACGAGCAGTACTTC
D gene: .; V gene: TRBV15; J gene: TRBJ2-1; CDR3 length: 14; clone size: few; CDR3 protein: CATSGGVRDNEQFF; CDR3 DNA: TGTGCCACCTCCGGAGGTGTACGAGACAATGAGCAGTTCTTC
D gene: TRBD1; V gene: TRBV19; J gene: TRBJ2-7; CDR3 length: 15; clone size: .; CDR3 protein: CASSIVGTAIYEQYF; CDR3 DNA: TGTGCCAGTAGTATAGTTGGGACAGCCATCTACGAGCAGTACTTC
D gene: .; V gene: TRBV7-9; J gene: TRBJ2-5; CDR3 length: 14; clone size: .; CDR3 protein: CASSFRTDKETQYF; CDR3 DNA: TGTGCCAGCAGCTTCCGGACGGATAAAGAGACCCAGTACTTC
D gene: .; V gene: TRBV11-2; J gene: TRBJ1-3; CDR3 length: 15; clone size: .; CDR3 protein: CASSYSRSSGNTIYF; CDR3 DNA: TGTGCCAGCAGCTATAGCCGGAGCTCTGGAAACACCATATATTTT
D gene: .; V gene: TRBV4-1; J gene: TRBJ2-7; CDR3 length: 15; clone size: few; CDR3 protein: CASSQERIRGNEQYF; CDR3 DNA: TGCGCCAGCAGCCAAGAGAGGATTAGGGGGAACGAGCAGTACTTC
D gene: TRBD2; V gene: TRBV5-1; J gene: TRBJ2-3; CDR3 length: 14; clone size: many; CDR3 protein: CASFAGDSADTQYF; CDR3 DNA: TGCGCCAGCTTTGCGGGAGATAGTGCAGATACGCAGTATTTT
D gene: .; V gene: TRBV7-9; J gene: TRBJ2-1; CDR3 length: 13; clone size: few; CDR3 protein: CASSWSRGIEQFF; CDR3 DNA: TGTGCCAGCAGCTGGAGCAGGGGTATTGAGCAGTTCTTC
D gene: .; V gene: TRBV7-9; J gene: TRBJ2-3; CDR3 length: 16; clone size: few; CDR3 protein: CASSLTRGSLTDTQYF; CDR3 DNA: TGTGCCAGCAGCCTAACAAGGGGGTCCCTCACAGATACGCAGTATTTT
D gene: .; V gene: TRBV10-2; J gene: TRBJ2-7; CDR3 length: 14; clone size: .; CDR3 protein: CASSVRAAGYEQYF; CDR3 DNA: TGCGCCAGCAGTGTACGAGCGGCAGGTTACGAGCAGTACTTC
D gene: TRBD2; V gene: TRBV7-9; J gene: TRBJ2-5; CDR3 length: 15; clone size: .; CDR3 protein: CASSLAGGPAETQYF; CDR3 DNA: TGTGCCAGCAGCTTGGCGGGAGGGCCCGCAGAGACCCAGTACTTC
D gene: .; V gene: TRBV7-2; J gene: TRBJ1-2; CDR3 length: 12; clone size: few; CDR3 protein: CASSSSASGYTF; CDR3 DNA: TGTGCCAGCAGCTCGTCCGCTTCCGGCTACACCTTC
D gene: .; V gene: TRBV11-2; J gene: TRBJ2-1; CDR3 length: 13; clone size: .; CDR3 protein: CASSTGLNNEQFF; CDR3 DNA: TGTGCCAGCAGCACGGGACTTAACAATGAGCAGTTCTTC
D gene: .; V gene: TRBV12-5; J gene: TRBJ2-3; CDR3 length: 13; clone size: .; CDR3 protein: CASGYWGTDTQYF; CDR3 DNA: TGTGCTAGTGGATACTGGGGCACAGATACGCAGTATTTT
D gene: TRBD2; V gene: TRBV28; J gene: TRBJ2-1; CDR3 length: 19; clone size: few; CDR3 protein: CASSFQGLGRGSSQDEQFF; CDR3 DNA: TGTGCCAGCAGTTTTCAGGGACTAGGCCGCGGGAGTTCGCAGGATGAGCAGTTCTTC
D gene: .; V gene: TRBV28; J gene: TRBJ1-5; CDR3 length: 13; clone size: few; CDR3 protein: CASSLLNGQPQHF; CDR3 DNA: TGTGCCAGCAGTTTATTGAATGGGCAGCCCCAGCATTTT
D gene: .; V gene: TRBV20-1; J gene: TRBJ2-2; CDR3 length: 14; clone size: few; CDR3 protein: CSARDFENTGELFF; CDR3 DNA: TGCAGTGCTAGAGATTTCGAGAACACCGGGGAGCTGTTTTTT
D gene: .; V gene: TRBV7-3; J gene: TRBJ2-3; CDR3 length: 13; clone size: few; CDR3 protein: CASSFGPLDTQYF; CDR3 DNA: TGTGCCAGCAGCTTTGGACCGTTGGATACGCAGTATTTT
D gene: TRBD2; V gene: TRBV10-3; J gene: TRBJ2-7; CDR3 length: 14; clone size: .; CDR3 protein: CASRSTSESNEQYF; CDR3 DNA: TGTGCCTCACGGTCGACTAGCGAAAGCAATGAGCAGTACTTC
D gene: .; V gene: TRBV28; J gene: TRBJ1-5; CDR3 length: 15; clone size: .; CDR3 protein: CASSSPWTPDQPQHF; CDR3 DNA: TGTGCCAGCAGTTCGCCTTGGACACCCGATCAGCCCCAGCATTTT
D gene: .; V gene: TRBV7-8; J gene: TRBJ2-7; CDR3 length: 15; clone size: once; CDR3 protein: CVRSPRQDGSYEQYF; CDR3 DNA: TGTGTCCGCAGCCCGAGACAGGACGGGTCCTACGAGCAGTACTTC
D gene: .; V gene: TRBV12-3/TRBV12-4; J gene: TRBJ2-5; CDR3 length: 12; clone size: few; CDR3 protein: CASTFSAHEQYF; CDR3 DNA: TGTGCCAGCACCTTTAGCGCTCATGAGCAGTACTTC
D gene: TRBD2; V gene: TRBV4-3; J gene: TRBJ2-1; CDR3 length: 16; clone size: few; CDR3 protein: CASSQPTSGRADEQFF; CDR3 DNA: TGCGCCAGCAGCCAACCTACTAGCGGGAGGGCCGATGAGCAGTTCTTC
D gene: .; V gene: TRBV5-1; J gene: TRBJ2-5; CDR3 length: 14; clone size: .; CDR3 protein: CASSRDRSGETQYF; CDR3 DNA: TGCGCCAGCAGCCGCGACAGGTCGGGAGAGACCCAGTACTTC
D gene: .; V gene: TRBV5-1; J gene: TRBJ2-7; CDR3 length: 14; clone size: .; CDR3 protein: CASSLGRGPGEQYF; CDR3 DNA: TGCGCCAGCAGCTTGGGGCGGGGGCCAGGAGAGCAGTACTTC
D gene: .; V gene: TRBV20-1; J gene: TRBJ2-1; CDR3 length: 19; clone size: .; CDR3 protein: CSASETPGRSGQIRGEQFF; CDR3 DNA: TGCAGTGCTAGCGAAACACCCGGACGGTCCGGACAGATTCGGGGTGAGCAGTTCTTC
D gene: TRBD2; V gene: TRBV10-3; J gene: TRBJ2-5; CDR3 length: 15; clone size: .; CDR3 protein: CAISRGTSGRFEQYF; CDR3 DNA: TGTGCCATCAGTCGCGGGACTAGCGGGAGGTTTGAGCAGTACTTC
D gene: .; V gene: TRBV2; J gene: TRBJ2-7; CDR3 length: 14; clone size: .; CDR3 protein: CASTGPIPEGEQYF; CDR3 DNA: TGTGCCAGCACCGGACCGATCCCCGAGGGCGAGCAGTACTTC
D gene: TRBD2; V gene: TRBV5-1; J gene: TRBJ2-5; CDR3 length: 15; clone size: few; CDR3 protein: CASSPGLAAGNEQYF; CDR3 DNA: TGCGCCAGCAGCCCGGGACTAGCGGCTGGGAATGAGCAGTACTTC
D gene: .; V gene: TRBV2; J gene: TRBJ2-7; CDR3 length: 15; clone size: .; CDR3 protein: CAISEPRGASYEQYF; CDR3 DNA: TGTGCCATCAGTGAACCCCGGGGGGCGTCCTACGAGCAGTACTTC
D gene: TRBD2; V gene: TRBV20-1; J gene: TRBJ2-1; CDR3 length: 16; clone size: few; CDR3 protein: CSARDPGTSGHGGEFF; CDR3 DNA: TGCAGTGCTAGAGATCCGGGGACTAGCGGGCATGGGGGGGAGTTCTTC
D gene: .; V gene: TRBV4-3; J gene: TRBJ2-1; CDR3 length: 13; clone size: .; CDR3 protein: CASSRDRRYEQFF; CDR3 DNA: TGCGCCAGCAGCCGGGATCGGCGCTATGAGCAGTTCTTC
D gene: TRBD2; V gene: TRBV29-1; J gene: TRBJ2-1; CDR3 length: 12; clone size: .; CDR3 protein: CSVAPSGPEQFF; CDR3 DNA: TGCAGCGTTGCCCCTAGCGGGCCCGAGCAGTTCTTC
D gene: .; V gene: TRBV14; J gene: TRBJ2-4; CDR3 length: 13; clone size: .; CDR3 protein: CASSPHDRNIQYF; CDR3 DNA: TGTGCCAGCAGCCCCCATGACAGAAACATTCAGTACTTC
D gene: .; V gene: TRBV12-3/TRBV12-4; J gene: TRBJ2-5; CDR3 length: 16; clone size: .; CDR3 protein: CASSTSEGGLQETQYF; CDR3 DNA: TGTGCCAGCAGCACCTCGGAGGGGGGGCTTCAAGAGACCCAGTACTTC
D gene: .; V gene: TRBV4-2; J gene: TRBJ1-3; CDR3 length: 14; clone size: .; CDR3 protein: CASTSGGAGNTIYF; CDR3 DNA: TGTGCCAGTACAAGTGGAGGAGCTGGAAACACCATATATTTT
D gene: TRBD2; V gene: TRBV12-3/TRBV12-4; J gene: TRBJ2-5; CDR3 length: 12; clone size: .; CDR3 protein: CASGGDYNEQYF; CDR3 DNA: TGTGCCAGCGGGGGGGATTACAATGAGCAGTACTTC
D gene: TRBD2; V gene: TRBV6-2/TRBV6-3; J gene: TRBJ2-7; CDR3 length: 17; clone size: many; CDR3 protein: CASSYSGPSGIYNEQYF; CDR3 DNA: TGTGCCAGCAGTTACTCGGGGCCTAGCGGGATTTACAATGAGCAGTACTTC
D gene: .; V gene: TRBV6-2/TRBV6-3; J gene: TRBJ1-2; CDR3 length: 12; clone size: few; CDR3 protein: CASSAGNYGYTF; CDR3 DNA: TGTGCCAGCAGTGCAGGGAACTATGGCTACACCTTC
D gene: .; V gene: TRBV6-6; J gene: TRBJ2-7; CDR3 length: 14; clone size: .; CDR3 protein: CASSQGGASREQYF; CDR3 DNA: TGTGCCAGCAGCCAGGGGGGCGCGTCTCGGGAGCAGTACTTC
D gene: .; V gene: TRBV27; J gene: TRBJ2-3; CDR3 length: 14; clone size: once; CDR3 protein: CASSPQIFTDTQYF; CDR3 DNA: TGTGCCAGCAGTCCGCAGATATTCACAGATACGCAGTATTTT
D gene: .; V gene: TRBV7-3; J gene: TRBJ2-1; CDR3 length: 16; clone size: .; CDR3 protein: CASSLLPNGGGNEQFF; CDR3 DNA: TGTGCCAGCAGCTTACTTCCTAACGGAGGGGGCAATGAGCAGTTCTTC
D gene: TRBD2; V gene: TRBV6-1; J gene: TRBJ2-5; CDR3 length: 14; clone size: .; CDR3 protein: CASRLAGGSNEQYF; CDR3 DNA: TGTGCCAGCAGACTAGCGGGAGGAAGCAATGAGCAGTACTTC
D gene: .; V gene: TRBV3-1; J gene: TRBJ1-2; CDR3 length: 15; clone size: .; CDR3 protein: CASSQERSRYYGYTF; CDR3 DNA: TGTGCCAGCAGCCAAGAGCGTTCGAGGTACTATGGCTACACCTTC
D gene: .; V gene: TRBV6-2/TRBV6-3; J gene: TRBJ1-2; CDR3 length: 13; clone size: .; CDR3 protein: CASSNPLGYGYTF; CDR3 DNA: TGTGCCAGCAGTAACCCACTCGGCTATGGCTACACCTTC
D gene: .; V gene: TRBV5-1; J gene: TRBJ1-2; CDR3 length: 13; clone size: .; CDR3 protein: CASSSDANYGYTF; CDR3 DNA: TGCGCCAGCAGCTCGGACGCGAACTATGGCTACACCTTC
D gene: TRBD1; V gene: TRBV9; J gene: TRBJ1-2; CDR3 length: 17; clone size: once; CDR3 protein: CTSSVGQARFANYGYTF; CDR3 DNA: TGTACCAGCAGCGTCGGACAGGCCCGCTTTGCTAACTATGGCTACACCTTC
D gene: TRBD2; V gene: TRBV20-1; J gene: TRBJ2-7; CDR3 length: 15; clone size: few; CDR3 protein: CSARPPTSGSYEQYF; CDR3 DNA: TGCAGTGCTAGACCCCCGACTAGCGGGAGCTACGAGCAGTACTTC
D gene: .; V gene: TRBV12-3/TRBV12-4; J gene: TRBJ2-7; CDR3 length: 15; clone size: few; CDR3 protein: CASSFTGRFPYEQYF; CDR3 DNA: TGTGCCAGCAGTTTTACGGGTCGCTTTCCCTACGAGCAGTACTTC
D gene: TRBD1; V gene: TRBV7-2; J gene: TRBJ2-7; CDR3 length: 15; clone size: .; CDR3 protein: CASGKPGQGTYEQYF; CDR3 DNA: TGTGCCAGCGGAAAACCGGGACAGGGCACCTACGAGCAGTACTTC